The 28 T cell receptor beta chains below all came from one sample that was sequenced in a study of naive and memory T cell subsets. TCR cDNA received a 3' ligated oligonucleotide that carried a UMI. Ligated cDNA underwent four rounds of PCR with nested alpha and beta constant region primers and SP2. Each CDR3 protein is one row after TCRdb ran MiXCR on the 5' RACE reads. The sample shows 30,000 or so distinct CDR3 sequences, over 15% of them seen only once. The receptors were gathered from a female donor in good health.

This clonotype was counted at least ten times. The J gene is TRBJ1-4, the V gene TRBV20-1, with 8 nucleotides matching TRBD1. The CDR3 sequence is 17 residues long. Looked up from germline, CDR1 is DFQATT and CDR2 is SNEGSKA (reference sequence). V dropped 3 bases and J dropped 0; count of bases not matched to a gene: 9. The CDR3 DNA follows: TGCAGTGCTAGGATAGGGACAGGCTCTGCAACTAATGAAAAACTGTTTTTT. Its protein product is CSARIGTGSATNEKLFF.

The rearrangement links TRBV5-8 to TRBJ2-7; D possibly uses TRBD1 or TRBD2 (6 bases each). Trimming shortened V by 3 bases and J by 2 bases, and 15 bases separated the two germline ends. Germline CDR1 reads SGHTS; CDR2 reads YDEGEE. The CDR3 consists of 15 residues. CDR3 nucleotide sequence: TGTGCCAGCAGCTGGGGCCGCGGGACAACCTACGAGCAGTACTTC. Protein product: CASSWGRGTTYEQYF.

There are many counts of this clonotype. The chain joins TRBV12-3 or TRBV12-4 to TRBJ1-5; no clear D gene. The CDR3 is 15 amino acids. V was trimmed by 5 bases and J by 5 bases, leaving 16 bases between them. CDR3 amino acids: CASSMGAVPHQPQHF. The CDR3 DNA reads as TGTGCCAGCAGTATGGGAGCAGTCCCACATCAGCCCCAGCATTTT.

This clonotype has a count of ten or more. The chain is built from TRBV18 and TRBJ1-5; D gene ambiguous. The germline V gene has CDR1 KGHSH and CDR2 LQKENI. The CDR3 has 15 residues. The germline V and J ends were trimmed by 3 bases and 0 bases, with 9 bases remaining between them. CDR3 DNA sequence: TGTGCCAGCTCACCTCAGAAAGATAGCAATCAGCCCCAGCATTTT. It is translated as CASSPQKDSNQPQHF.

By frequency in the sample, this clonotype is medium-sized. CDR3 sequence (DNA): TGTGCCAGCACTGGGTCGGCAATCGTCACGAATACGCAGTATTTT. It codes for CASTGSAIVTNTQYF. The chain carries TRBV6-6 and TRBJ2-3; D unresolved. Germline V CDR1 and CDR2: MNHNY, SVGAGI (reference sequence). V lost 7 bases and J 7 bases, leaving 21 bases between the germline ends. The CDR3 has 15 amino acids.

This clonotype was counted a few times. The V and J genes are TRBV20-1 and TRBJ2-1, with D perhaps being TRBD1 or TRBD2 (5 bases each). The CDR3 sequence is 15 residues long. Germline V gives CDR1 DFQATT, CDR2 SNEGSKA (reference sequence). Deletions cut 0 bases from V and 0 bases from J, with 9 bases between. CDR3 in amino acids: CSARDWGTSYNEQFF. CDR3 DNA sequence: TGCAGTGCTAGAGATTGGGGGACCTCCTACAATGAGCAGTTCTTC.

This clonotype appeared a few times. The rearrangement uses TRBV7-8 and TRBJ1-5; a possible D gene is TRBD1 (6 bases). Trimming removed 1 base from V and 7 bases from J, with 14 bases in between. The CDR3 is made up of 15 amino acids. The germline V gene has CDR1 SGHVS and CDR2 FQNEAQ. The CDR3 bases are TGTGCCAGCAGCTTAGAACCTACAACAGGGCAGCCCCAGCATTTT. It yields the protein CASSLEPTTGQPQHF.

This clonotype was seen many times. V and J are TRBV29-1 and TRBJ2-1; 8 bases agree with TRBD2. After removal of 4 bases from V and 6 bases from J, the junction contained 11 bases not matched to a gene. Germline CDR1 SQVTM, CDR2 ANQGSEA. CDR3 length: 15 amino acids. The CDR3 loop reads CSVALWEAGANEQFF. For the CDR3, the DNA is TGCAGCGTTGCTCTTTGGGAAGCGGGAGCCAATGAGCAGTTCTTC.

Ten or more counts support this clonotype. The V gene is TRBV11-3, the J gene TRBJ2-6, with a possible D match to TRBD2 (5 bases). CDR3 size: 16 residues. The V gene lost 4 bases and the J gene lost 0 bases, with 10 bases spanning the gap. In germline, CDR1 is SGHNT, CDR2 YENEEA. The CDR3 spells CASSSRSGSGANVLTF. DNA for the CDR3: TGTGCCAGCAGCTCCCGGAGCGGCTCTGGGGCCAACGTCCTGACTTTC.

This clonotype turned up a few times. The rearrangement links TRBV12-3 or TRBV12-4 to TRBJ1-2, with 9 bases aligning to TRBD1. With V trimmed by 2 bases and J by 5 bases, 6 bases remained unmatched. The CDR3 sequence is 15 residues long. The CDR3 region has the DNA TGTGCCAGCAGTTTATGGGGGACAGGGTTTTATGGCTACACCTTC. Its protein is CASSLWGTGFYGYTF.

This clonotype was recorded a few times. The chain has TRBV6-1 and TRBJ2-1; 9 bases are a match to TRBD1. CDR3 length: 17 amino acids. Trimming took 11 bases from V and 0 from J; bases not matched to a gene: 14. CDR1 is MNHNS, CDR2 SASEGT, per germline. CDR3: CASNRKQGARSYNEQFF. The CDR3 DNA reads TGTGCCTCCAACCGAAAACAGGGGGCGCGCTCCTACAATGAGCAGTTCTTC.

This clonotype was seen many times. This chain connects TRBV29-1 to TRBJ2-3, with no clear D. This CDR3 is built from 14 residues. Germline V gene lookup returns CDR1 SQVTM and CDR2 ANQGSEA. The V end lost 6 bases, the J end lost 0 bases, and 13 bases lay between the germline ends. The CDR3 nucleotides are TGCAGCGTCGAACGGACGGATAGCACAGATACGCAGTATTTT. Translation: CSVERTDSTDTQYF.

V is TRBV20-1 and J is TRBJ1-1; D remains unclear. Germline V gene lookup returns CDR1 DFQATT and CDR2 SNEGSKA (reference sequence). There are 14 residues in the CDR3. Trimming stripped 4 bases from V and 4 bases from J, with 16 bases between. The CDR3: CSATNEGGGTEAFF. CDR3 sequence (DNA): TGCAGTGCTACTAATGAGGGAGGAGGCACTGAAGCTTTCTTT.

The chain recombines TRBV5-6 with TRBJ2-1; 8 nucleotides agree with TRBD1. CDR1 and CDR2 from the germline V gene are SGHDT and YYEEEE. This CDR3 has 14 amino acids. Germline trimming cut 0 bases from V and 12 bases from J; bases unmatched to any gene: 8. In DNA, the CDR3 is TGTGCCAGCAGCTTGGGCAGGGGGCTTTCCGTGCAGTTCTTC. It yields the protein CASSLGRGLSVQFF.

This clonotype was seen repeatedly, ten times or more. This chain uses TRBV29-1 with TRBJ2-1, with D perhaps TRBD1 or TRBD2 (5 bases each). Trimming took 4 bases from V and 0 from J, leaving 7 bases between them. Germline V gene lookup returns CDR1 SQVTM and CDR2 ANQGSEA. The CDR3 spans 13 residues. This chain's CDR3 is CSVGGSSYNEQFF. CDR3 nucleotides: TGCAGCGTTGGGGGGAGCTCCTACAATGAGCAGTTCTTC.

The table lists this clonotype with a count of one. The V gene is TRBV5-1, the J gene TRBJ2-5; the D is unclear. This CDR3 region has 11 residues. In germline, CDR1 is SGHRS, CDR2 YFSETQ. V was shortened by 3 bases and J by 1 base, with 1 base between the two germline ends. Written as DNA, the CDR3 is TGCGCCAGCAGCTCCCAAGAGACCCAGTACTTC. Encoded protein: CASSSQETQYF.

This chain joins TRBV12-3 or TRBV12-4 and TRBJ2-1; possibly TRBD2 for D (5 bases). V lost 6 bases and J lost 5, with 11 bases in between. The CDR3 is 13 amino acids. The CDR3: CASSPRDNNEQFF. CDR3 sequence (DNA): TGTGCCAGCAGCCCCCGGGATAACAATGAGCAGTTCTTC.

This clonotype was counted ten times or more. The chain links TRBV6-6 to TRBJ2-7, with 10 bases matching TRBD1. V shed 5 bases, J shed 6 bases, and the junction held 13 bases outside the gene matches. The CDR3 contains 16 residues. Germline lookup yields CDR1 MNHNY and CDR2 SVGAGI (reference sequence). The CDR3 DNA sequence: TGTGCCAGCAGTCCCGGCGCCGGGACAGGGGTCCTCGAGCAGTACTTC. Protein product: CASSPGAGTGVLEQYF.

In its sample, this clonotype was seen many times. The rearrangement links TRBV19 to TRBJ1-1; tentatively, D is TRBD1 (5 bases). V was shortened by 0 bases and J by 0 bases, with 23 bases between the two germline ends. The CDR3 covers 20 residues. Looked up from germline, CDR1 is LNHDA and CDR2 is SQIVND (reference sequence). CDR3 residues: CASSIDTLGPQVGLNTEAFF. CDR3 bases: TGTGCCAGTAGTATAGACACCCTGGGACCCCAAGTGGGGTTGAACACTGAAGCTTTCTTT.

The rearrangement joins TRBV10-3 to TRBJ2-3; unclear D gene. The CDR3 is 12 residues long. The germline CDR1 and CDR2 sequences are ENHRY and SYGVKD. V was cut by 3 bases and J by 3 bases, with 4 bases left in between. Written as DNA, the CDR3 is TGTGCCATCAGTGATGGGACAGATACGCAGTATTTT. This sequence encodes CAISDGTDTQYF.

V is TRBV4-2 and J is TRBJ1-4, with TRBD1 as a possible D gene (5 bases). Trimming removed 0 bases at V and 5 bases at J, with 13 bases between. The CDR3 has 16 residues. CDR1 LGHNA and CDR2 YNFKEQ come from the germline V gene. CDR3 nucleotides: TGTGCCAGCAGCCAAGAGGGGGGTTGGCAGAATGAAAAACTGTTTTTT. Protein sequence: CASSQEGGWQNEKLFF.

This clonotype was found a few times. The J gene is TRBJ1-5, the V gene TRBV5-1; unclear D gene. The V end lost 0 bases, the J end lost 5 bases, and 12 bases lay between the germline ends. The CDR3 is made up of 15 amino acids. Germline V gene sequence: CDR1 SGHRS, CDR2 YFSETQ. The DNA of the CDR3 is TGCGCCAGCAGCTTGGAAGGGAGTGGGCATCAGCCCCAGCATTTT. Translation: CASSLEGSGHQPQHF.

This clonotype was recorded many times. The CDR3 loop reads CASSPRNRRGSRETQYF. DNA of the CDR3: TGTGCCAGCTCACCTCGGAATCGCAGGGGCTCCCGTGAGACCCAGTACTTC. The genes are TRBV18 and TRBJ2-5; possibly TRBD1 for D (6 bases). V lost 3 bases to trimming and J lost 5 bases, with 22 bases between them. Germline values: CDR1 KGHSH, CDR2 LQKENI. CDR3 size: 17 residues.

This clonotype came up a few times. CDR3 nucleotides: TGTGCCAGCAGCGTAGAGGGGATCATGAACACTGAAGCTTTCTTT. Translating it yields CASSVEGIMNTEAFF. V gene TRBV9 combines with J gene TRBJ1-1; maybe TRBD1 (5 bases). The CDR3 length is 15 residues. The germline gives CDR1 SGDLS, CDR2 YYNGEE. The ends were cut back, 0 bases at V and 0 bases at J, with 9 bases in the middle.

V usage is TRBV20-1 and J usage is TRBJ1-2; weak D call: TRBD1 (5 bases). The CDR3 length is 11 residues. Trimming stripped 5 bases from V and 5 bases from J, with 9 bases between. Germline assignment: CDR1 DFQATT and CDR2 SNEGSKA (reference sequence). CDR3 nucleotide sequence: TGCAGTGCTTACGGGACGTATGGCTACACCTTC. Encoded protein: CSAYGTYGYTF.

Notes on this clonotype: Because the CDR3 is missing its conserved closing phenylalanine or tryptophan, this is likely a read error. The rearrangement links TRBV25-1 to TRBJ2-7; the match to TRBD2 covers 8 bases. V trimming: 5 bases; J trimming: 0 bases; junction bases outside the gene matches: 6. This CDR3 contains 15 residues. Germline CDR1 and CDR2: MGHDK and SYGVNS. The DNA for the CDR3 is TGTGCCAGCAGTCAGGCGGGGGGAATCTCCTACGAGCAGTACTCC. Its translation is CASSQAGGISYEQYS.

This sequence joins TRBV13 and TRBJ1-6, with 9 bases that match TRBD1. Losses at the gene ends were 5 bases for V and 8 bases for J; bases not matched to a gene: 4. Germline V gene sequence: CDR1 PRHDT, CDR2 FYEKMQ (reference sequence). The CDR3 consists of 14 residues. The CDR3 loop reads CASSPDRGDSPLHF. Here the CDR3 DNA reads TGTGCCAGCAGCCCAGACAGGGGGGATTCACCCCTCCACTTT.

V is TRBV12-3 or TRBV12-4 and J is TRBJ2-5; 7 nucleotides agree with TRBD2. V was clipped by 1 base and J by 5 bases; unmatched bases: 10. This CDR3 is built from 16 residues. The CDR3 loop is CASSLEASGAKETQYF. CDR3 sequence (DNA): TGTGCCAGCAGTTTAGAGGCCAGCGGGGCCAAGGAGACCCAGTACTTC.